The sequence of this TCR beta chain was determined in a study of Graves' ophthalmopathy and Graves' hyperthyroidism. The CDR3 length is 16 residues. In germline, CDR1 is SGHRS, CDR2 YFSETQ. Losses at the gene ends were 1 base for V and 7 bases for J; bases not matched to a gene: 9. General study results and limits: Among thyroid clonotypes expanded above 0.001 frequency, most also appeared in blood.

PBMCs were isolated from a roughly 10 ml sample of fresh peripheral blood. There are many counts of this clonotype. Its antigen is not identified. TCR beta CDR3 amplification used RNA transcripts. First-round RT-PCR relied on HTBI primers, and a second-round multiplex PCR came next. TCRdb redid the calling of the multiplex PCR reads with MiXCR, one entry per CDR3 protein. The sample lists about 15,000 distinct CDR3 sequences, roughly 50% occurring once. The chain combines TRBV5-1 with TRBJ2-1, with TRBD2 identical over 9 bases. This clonotype was obtained from a woman younger than 45 with Graves' ophthalmopathy. The specimen sequenced was peripheral blood. DNA for the CDR3: TGCGCCAGCAGCTTGTTAGCTAGCGGGAAACAGAATGAGCAGTTCTTC. Translated, it gives CASSLLASGKQNEQFF.